The 10 T cell receptor beta chains listed next were all sequenced from one sample in a study of T cells after yellow fever vaccination. MiXCR, run by TCRdb on the 5' RACE reads, gives a single entry per CDR3 protein. The data show approximately 610,000 distinct CDR3 sequences, 17% seen once. The sample was PBMCs, taken more than 4 days after the first yellow fever vaccination. The receptors were sampled from a man in his late teens or twenties who received the YFV17D yellow fever vaccine.

Regarding this clonotype: Relative to the germline gene, one junction end is altered; a read error may explain this. This chain uses TRBV7-2 with TRBJ2-5, with 15 bases aligning to TRBD2. The CDR3 runs 13 residues. Germline V gives CDR1 SGHTA, CDR2 FQGNSA. CDR3 region: CASSFGTSGGRAF. CDR3 nucleotides: TGTGCCAGCAGCTTCGGGACTAGCGGGGGGCGGGCCTTC.

This clonotype has more than one count but fewer than ten. The V gene is TRBV20-1, the J gene TRBJ2-2, with D possibly matching TRBD1 (5 bases). The CDR3 is 13 residues long. The germline gives CDR1 DFQATT, CDR2 SNEGSKA (reference sequence). The V gene lost 7 bases and the J gene lost 0 bases, with 9 bases spanning the gap. CDR3 sequence (DNA): TGCAGTGGACCAGGGCCGAACACCGGGGAGCTGTTTTTT. This codes for CSGPGPNTGELFF.

This chain connects TRBV20-1 to TRBJ2-7, with 7 nucleotides matching TRBD1. Germline loops: CDR1 DFQATT, CDR2 SNEGSKA (reference sequence). This CDR3 region has 15 residues. Trimming removed 1 base from V and 1 base from J; junction bases left unmatched: 7. The CDR3 DNA sequence: TGCAGTGCTAGAGGGAACTTACAGGGGTCCTACGAGCAGTACTTC. Encoded protein: CSARGNLQGSYEQYF.

Here the CDR3 reads CASSQVPTGGYSPLHF. CDR3 coding DNA: TGCGCCAGCAGCCAAGTGCCGACAGGGGGGTATTCACCCCTCCACTTT. The chain uses TRBV4-1 and TRBJ1-6, with 9 bases matching TRBD1. CDR1 and CDR2 (germline): MGHRA, YSYEKL. This CDR3 has 16 amino acids. The J segment lost 8 bases and the V segment lost 1 base, leaving 6 bases of the junction unmatched.

This clonotype has more than one count but fewer than ten. The rearrangement links TRBV7-9 to TRBJ2-3; 10 bases match TRBD2. This CDR3 is 14 amino acids long. Germline V gene lookup returns CDR1 SEHNR and CDR2 FQNEAQ (reference sequence). V was clipped by 10 bases and J by 2 bases; unmatched bases: 6. CDR3 protein: CATISGGATDTQYF. Here the CDR3 DNA reads TGTGCCACTATAAGCGGGGGGGCCACAGATACGCAGTATTTT.

This clonotype was seen a few times. The CDR3: CASSSGTPNTGELFF. In DNA form, the CDR3 reads TGTGCCAGCAGCTCCGGGACACCTAACACCGGGGAGCTGTTTTTT. The chain carries TRBV7-3 and TRBJ2-2; weak D call: TRBD1 (6 bases). Germline CDR1 and CDR2: SGHTA and FQGTGA. The CDR3 is 15 residues long. V lost 4 bases to trimming and J lost 2 bases, with 11 bases between them. The full variable domain, its missing parts supplied by reference TRBV7-3 and TRBJ2-2, is GAGVSQTPSNKVTEKGKYVELRCDPISGHTALYWYRQSLGQGPEFLIYFQGTGAADDSGLPNDRFFAVRPEGSVSTLKIQRTERGDSAVYLCASSSGTPNTGELFFGEGSRLTVL.

This clonotype was seen many times. The J gene is TRBJ2-2, the V gene TRBV5-1; a weak D match, TRBD2 (6 bases). Trimming removed 5 bases at V and 7 bases at J, with 12 bases between. This CDR3 spans 13 amino acids. Germline V gene sequence: CDR1 SGHRS, CDR2 YFSETQ. The CDR3 sequence is CASREGSYGELFF. The DNA for the CDR3 is TGCGCCAGCAGGGAGGGGTCTTACGGGGAGCTGTTTTTT.

The V call is TRBV6-6, the J call TRBJ2-3, with D tentatively TRBD2 (6 bases). The CDR3 sequence is 12 residues long. V lost 4 bases and J lost 9, with 11 bases in between. Germline V gives CDR1 MNHNY, CDR2 SVGAGI (reference sequence). The CDR3 spells CASSFTGLTQYF. The CDR3 nucleotides are TGTGCCAGCAGTTTCACCGGACTAACGCAGTATTTT.

This clonotype was seen a few times. V and J are TRBV7-2 and TRBJ1-5; D unclear. The germline V gene has CDR1 SGHTA and CDR2 FQGNSA. Trimming took 5 bases from V and 5 from J, leaving 19 bases between them. This CDR3 contains 16 residues. Written as DNA, the CDR3 is TGTGCCAGCAGCCGGTGGATAGGACGGCCAGATCAGCCCCAGCATTTT. It specifies CASSRWIGRPDQPQHF.

This clonotype was detected only a few times. The V and J genes are TRBV6-5 and TRBJ2-4; 10 bases align to TRBD2. J gave up 0 bases and V 2 bases, and 13 bases lay outside the gene matches. Germline lookup yields CDR1 MNHEY and CDR2 SVGAGI. There are 20 residues in the CDR3. DNA of the CDR3: TGTGCCAGCAGTTACCTCCGAGCTAGCGGGGGACTACTAGCCAAAAACATTCAGTACTTC. It codes for CASSYLRASGGLLAKNIQYF.